Below, one T cell receptor (beta chain) is given with its context. Looked up from germline, CDR1 is ENHRY and CDR2 is SYGVKD. This CDR3 is 14 amino acids long. Deletions cut 6 bases from V and 1 base from J, with 12 bases between. The data stem from a study of blood T cell repertoires in COVID-19. Turning to the study itself: The United States, Italy and Spain were the sources of the acute and convalescent COVID-19 samples. The analysed material was cDNA or gDNA that came from T cells, B-cell-depleted T cells, or PBMCs.

As handled by the study authors: Amplification of reference gene primers was used by the study to estimate nucleated cell counts. TCRdb's table, derived via immunoSEQ multiplex PCR, lists solely in-frame clones and lacks some. V and J calls and clone size are given by that table; D and trimming were obtained from the DNA. The sample records about 110,000 clones, about two thirds being singletons. The genes are TRBV10-3 and TRBJ1-1, with D possibly TRBD1 on 6 matching bases. The sample consisted of peripheral blood. This receptor was obtained from a woman aged 40 to 50 with acute or convalescent COVID-19. The CDR3 nucleotides are TGTGCCATCAGGATAAGACAGGAGAACACTGAAGCTTTCTTT. It encodes CAIRIRQENTEAFF.